This T cell receptor beta chain was found in a study of blood T cell repertoires in COVID-19. Study overall: Italy, Spain and the United States were the sources of the convalescent and acute COVID-19 samples. Nucleic acid was either cDNA or gDNA, and it came from T cells, B-cell-depleted T cells, or PBMCs.

In the original analysis: For nucleated cells, counts were estimated from reference gene primer amplification. The assay was immunoSEQ multiplex PCR, and TCRdb's table has in-frame clones only and misses some. That table furnishes V, J and clone size, whereas the DNA furnished D and trimming. The top ten clones hold over 9% of a sample with about 130,000 clones, less than 85% of them seen once. In germline, CDR1 is SEHNR, CDR2 FQNEAQ (reference sequence). V dropped 0 bases and J dropped 6; count of bases not matched to a gene: 8. This CDR3 has 16 residues. The receptor was isolated from a woman in her sixties with acute or convalescent COVID-19. The sequencing sample was made of peripheral blood. The chain recombines TRBV7-9 with TRBJ1-2; 9 bases match TRBD1. The DNA for the CDR3 is TGTGCCAGCAGCTTAGCAATCGGGGACAGGGAACATGGCTACACCTTC. It translates to CASSLAIGDREHGYTF.